The sample holds one count of the clone carrying this T cell receptor (beta chain). Sequencing used immunoSEQ multiplex PCR; TCRdb keeps in-frame clones, though not all of them. The table lists roughly 53,000 clones, just under 85% of them singletons. The data stem from a study of radiotherapy plus CTLA-4 blockade in lung cancer. Germline V gives CDR1 SGHTA, CDR2 FQGNSA. V was clipped by 0 bases and J by 7 bases; unmatched bases: 12. This CDR3 has 18 residues. This clonotype was sampled from a human donor with non-small cell lung cancer whose response to radiotherapy plus ipilimumab could not be evaluated. The chain uses TRBV7-2 and TRBJ2-2, with 9 bases fitting TRBD1. The specimen comprised peripheral blood, sampled from a patient treated with radiotherapy plus ipilimumab. The CDR3 coding sequence is TGTGCCAGCAGCTTAGCCCCGGGACAGGGTGGGAAAAACGGGGAGCTGTTTTTT. It yields the protein CASSLAPGQGGKNGELFF. Supplemented by reference TRBV7-2 and TRBJ2-2, the full variable domain reads GAGVSQSPSNKVTEKGKDVELRCDPISGHTALYWYRQSLGQGLEFLIYFQGNSAPDKSGLPSDRFSAERTGGSVSTLTIQRTQQEDSAVYLCASSLAPGQGGKNGELFFGEGSRLTVL.